The 16 T cell receptor beta chains given below trace back to one sample, sequenced in a study of beta chain features in type 1 diabetes. Expressed TCRB transcripts were sequenced, since all the RNA that had been isolated was reverse transcribed. Assay: immunoSEQ multiplex PCR; the TCRdb copy retains only in-frame clones and omits some. The sample lists fewer than 500,000 clones, about 14% seen once, with about 0.04% in the top ten. Sequencing was performed on naive CD4+ T cells from blood. The origin of the receptors is a man younger than 40 in good health.

This clone was seen a handful of times. This chain joins TRBV27 and TRBJ2-7, with 8 nucleotides matching TRBD1. This CDR3 contains 15 residues. After removal of 4 bases from V and 2 bases from J, the junction contained 7 bases not matched to a gene. The germline gives CDR1 MNHEY, CDR2 SMNVEV (reference sequence). CDR3 amino acids: CASSYGQGFTYEQYF. In DNA form, the CDR3 reads TGTGCCAGCAGTTATGGACAGGGTTTCACCTACGAGCAGTACTTC.

The V and J genes are TRBV4-3 and TRBJ1-4; possibly TRBD1 for D (6 bases). The V and J ends lost 0 bases and 7 bases respectively, with 15 bases between them. This CDR3 comprises 16 residues. CDR1 and CDR2 (germline): LGHNA, YSLEER. The CDR3 DNA sequence: TGCGCCAGCAGCCAAGATCTCTGGCAGGGGAGTGAAAAACTGTTTTTT. Amino acids: CASSQDLWQGSEKLFF.

The chain uses TRBV6-5 and TRBJ2-4, with D tentatively TRBD2 (5 bases). Germline V lookup: CDR1 MNHEY, CDR2 SVGAGI. There are 16 residues in the CDR3. V was clipped by 2 bases and J by 6 bases, with 17 bases between them. In nucleotides, the CDR3 is TGTGCCAGCAGTTACAGAGTCCGGGAAGGTGGAAACATTCAGTACTTC. Protein sequence: CASSYRVREGGNIQYF.

V and J are TRBV6-1 and TRBJ2-1; 7 bases match TRBD1. The V and J ends lost 6 bases and 0 bases, in that order; junction bases with no gene match: 2. The CDR3 runs to 14 residues. Germline-derived CDR1 and CDR2 are MNHNS and SASEGT. CDR3 sequence reads: CASSRDSSYNEQFF. CDR3 nucleotide sequence: TGTGCCAGCAGCCGGGACAGCTCCTACAATGAGCAGTTCTTC.

This chain links TRBV29-1 with TRBJ1-1; a weak D match, TRBD1 (5 bases). The V gene's germline CDR1 is SQVTM and CDR2 ANQGSEA. Trimming cost V 7 bases and J 1 base, with 7 bases left between them. The CDR3 covers 11 residues. CDR3 sequence reads: CSGQRNTEAFF. CDR3 nucleotides: TGCAGCGGACAGAGGAACACTGAAGCTTTCTTT.

The chain couples TRBV11-1 to TRBJ2-2; weak D call: TRBD1 (6 bases). Trimming pared 5 bases from V and 7 bases from J, leaving 20 bases between. This CDR3 region has 16 residues. Germline loops: CDR1 SGHAT, CDR2 FQDESV (reference sequence). CDR3 coding DNA: TGTGCCAGCAGCACCCGACTTTACAGGGATGGCGGGGAGCTGTTTTTT. It codes for CASSTRLYRDGGELFF.

The V gene is TRBV30, the J gene TRBJ2-5; 7 bases are a match to TRBD2. The CDR3 length is 13 residues. The germline gives CDR1 GTSNPN, CDR2 SVGIG (reference sequence). V shed 3 bases and J 5 bases; nucleotides not matched to a gene: 6. CDR3 residues: CAWRLRTRETQYF. The CDR3 DNA follows: TGTGCCTGGAGGTTAAGGACTAGGGAGACCCAGTACTTC.

V usage is TRBV7-9 and J usage is TRBJ1-4; D is possibly TRBD1 (6 bases). The CDR3 length is 15 residues. Germline V gives CDR1 SEHNR, CDR2 FQNEAQ (reference sequence). V was shortened by 6 bases and J by 5 bases, with 16 bases between the two germline ends. The chain's CDR3 is CASRQGGTVNEKLFF. In DNA form, the CDR3 reads TGTGCCAGCAGACAAGGGGGGACGGTGAATGAAAAACTGTTTTTT. The full variable domain, in which reference TRBV7-9 and TRBJ1-4 provide the parts outside the CDR3, is DTGVSQNPRHKITKRGQNVTFRCDPISEHNRLYWYRQTLGQGPEFLTYFQNEAQLEKSRLLSDRFSAERPKGSFSTLEIQRTEQGDSAMYLCASRQGGTVNEKLFFGSGTQLSVL.

The chain couples TRBV5-1 to TRBJ2-5; 7 bases match TRBD1. This CDR3 region has 14 residues. CDR1 and CDR2 from the germline V gene are SGHRS and YFSETQ. The V segment lost 4 bases and the J segment 1 base; nucleotides outside the gene matches: 4. CDR3 in DNA: TGCGCCAGCAGCCACGGGACAGCCCAAGAGACCCAGTACTTC. It codes for CASSHGTAQETQYF. Using reference TRBV5-1 and TRBJ2-5 for the parts outside the CDR3, the full variable domain is KAGVTQTPRYLIKTRGQQVTLSCSPISGHRSVSWYQQTPGQGLQFLFEYFSETQRNKGNFPGRFSGRQFSNSRSEMNVSTLELGDSALYLCASSHGTAQETQYFGPGTRLLVL.

The CDR3 protein is CASSPRDRRNEQFF. DNA of the CDR3: TGTGCCAGCAGCCCACGGGACAGGAGAAATGAGCAGTTCTTC. J is TRBJ2-1 and V is TRBV7-2; 8 nucleotides align to TRBD1. Germline V gives CDR1 SGHTA, CDR2 FQGNSA. The CDR3 spans 14 residues. Losses at the gene ends were 5 bases for V and 7 bases for J; bases not matched to a gene: 7.

The sample holds a few counts of this clone. The chain has TRBV4-3 and TRBJ2-4; 7 bases agree with TRBD1. The CDR3 sequence is 16 residues long. Unmatched junction bases numbered 7, after V lost 4 bases and J lost 1 base. Looked up from germline, CDR1 is LGHNA and CDR2 is YSLEER. CDR3 sequence reads: CASSREGGAAKNIQYF. DNA of the CDR3: TGCGCCAGCAGCCGGGAAGGGGGCGCCGCCAAAAACATTCAGTACTTC.

This clone was seen more than once but under ten times. The chain is built from TRBV9 and TRBJ2-4, with 9 positions matching TRBD2. CDR1 is SGDLS, CDR2 YYNGEE, per germline. The CDR3 is made up of 17 amino acids. After removal of 0 bases from V and 8 bases from J, the junction contained 12 bases not matched to a gene. CDR3 in DNA: TGTGCCAGCAGCGTAGCCCCAGCGGGAGGCCCTAGCTACATTCAGTACTTC. Its translation: CASSVAPAGGPSYIQYF.

CDR3 protein: CASTAEGLDTDTQYF. The CDR3 nucleotides read TGCGCCAGTACTGCCGAGGGGCTCGACACAGATACGCAGTATTTT. The rearrangement uses TRBV23-1 and TRBJ2-3; tentatively, D is TRBD1 or TRBD2 (5 bases each). TRBV23-1 is given ORF status, its function remaining uncertain. This CDR3 has 15 amino acids. V lost 9 bases, J lost 2 bases, and 18 bases lay in between.

There are many counts of this clone. This chain uses TRBV2 with TRBJ2-1; weak D call: TRBD1 (5 bases). The CDR3 loop spans 12 amino acids. Trimming removed 4 bases at V and 8 bases at J, with 9 bases between. Germline CDR1 is SNHLY and CDR2 is FYNNEI. The CDR3 bases are TGTGCCAGCAGTGTTGTAGGGGATGAGCAGTTCTTC. Translating it yields CASSVVGDEQFF.

This clone was detected only a few times. This sequence joins TRBV7-2 and TRBJ2-2; 10 positions agree with TRBD2. Germline CDR1 SGHTA, CDR2 FQGNSA. This CDR3 spans 16 amino acids. J gave up 4 bases and V 5 bases, and 7 bases lay outside the gene matches. CDR3 DNA sequence: TGTGCCAGCAGCCCGCGACTAGCGGGTAGCACCGGGGAGCTGTTTTTT. Protein: CASSPRLAGSTGELFF.

In its sample, this clone was seen a few times. This chain uses TRBV30 with TRBJ1-4; unclear D gene. The V gene's germline CDR1 is GTSNPN and CDR2 SVGIG (reference sequence). The CDR3 sequence is 17 residues long. The V and J ends lost 5 bases and 0 bases respectively, with 19 bases between them. This CDR3 reads CAWCCDRGLSTNEKLFF. In DNA, the CDR3 is TGTGCCTGGTGCTGTGACCGCGGCCTTTCAACTAATGAAAAACTGTTTTTT.